The T cell receptor beta chain described here comes from a study of T cell repertoires in cytomegalovirus infection. Study observations and caveats: HLA-C-restricted CMV-specific TCR beta clonotypes were dominant in the ex vivo response.

The CDR3 contains 13 residues. The V end lost 2 bases, the J end lost 5 bases, and 9 bases lay between the germline ends. The germline gives CDR1 MNHNY, CDR2 SVGAGI (reference sequence). TCRdb used MiXCR to reprocess the reads, holding one entry per CDR3 protein. The table lists 310,000 or so distinct CDR3 sequences, about 8.8% of them singletons, with around 2.6% in the top ten. This clonotype was counted ten times or more. Its antigen is unidentified. The chain recombines TRBV6-6 with TRBJ1-1, with D perhaps matching TRBD1 (5 bases). The receptor was derived from a human donor in good health (CMV status not recorded). Some clones in this sample may be carry-over from other donors' samples. Source material: PBMCs. The CDR3 nucleotides are TGTGCCAGCAGTTACCGGGGCTTTACTGAAGCTTTCTTT. Protein product: CASSYRGFTEAFF.